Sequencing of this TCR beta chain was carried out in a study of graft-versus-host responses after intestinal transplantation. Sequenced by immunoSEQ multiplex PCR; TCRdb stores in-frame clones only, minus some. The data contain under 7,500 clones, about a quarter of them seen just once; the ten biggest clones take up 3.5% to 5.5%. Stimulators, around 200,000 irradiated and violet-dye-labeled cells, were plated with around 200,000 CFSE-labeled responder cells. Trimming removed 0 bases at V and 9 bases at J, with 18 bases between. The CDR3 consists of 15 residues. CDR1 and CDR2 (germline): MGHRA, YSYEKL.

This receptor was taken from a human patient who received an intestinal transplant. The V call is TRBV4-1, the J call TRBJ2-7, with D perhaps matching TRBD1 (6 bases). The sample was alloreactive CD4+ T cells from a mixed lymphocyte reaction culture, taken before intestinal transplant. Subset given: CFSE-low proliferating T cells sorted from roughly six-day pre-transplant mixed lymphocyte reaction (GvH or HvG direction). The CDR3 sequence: CASSQETDRGRGQYF. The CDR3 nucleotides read TGCGCCAGCAGCCAAGAAACGGACAGAGGAAGAGGGCAGTACTTC.